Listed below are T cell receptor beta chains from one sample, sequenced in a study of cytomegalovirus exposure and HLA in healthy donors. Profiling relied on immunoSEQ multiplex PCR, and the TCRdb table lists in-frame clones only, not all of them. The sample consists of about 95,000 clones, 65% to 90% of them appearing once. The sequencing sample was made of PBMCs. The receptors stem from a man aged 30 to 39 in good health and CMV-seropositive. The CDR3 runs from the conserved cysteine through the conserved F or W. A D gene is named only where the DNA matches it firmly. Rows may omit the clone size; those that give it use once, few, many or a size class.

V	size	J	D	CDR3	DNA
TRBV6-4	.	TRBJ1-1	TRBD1	CASSDSLEGAGMNTEAFF	TGTGCCAGCAGTGACTCGCTGGAGGGGGCTGGAATGAACACTGAAGCTTTCTTT
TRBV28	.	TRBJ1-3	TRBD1	CASSLGGQGAGNTIYF	TGTGCCAGCAGTTTAGGCGGGCAGGGGGCTGGAAACACCATATATTTT
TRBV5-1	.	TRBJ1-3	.	CASSLGGILSGNTIYF	TGCGCCAGCAGCTTGGGAGGGATTCTCTCAGGAAACACCATATATTTT
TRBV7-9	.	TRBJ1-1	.	CSSSLGTFEAFF	TGTTCCAGCAGCTTGGGGACTTTTGAAGCTTTCTTT
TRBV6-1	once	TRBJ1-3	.	CASSDPRGTGNTIYF	TGTGCCAGCAGTGACCCTAGGGGGACTGGAAACACCATATATTTT
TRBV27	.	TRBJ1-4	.	CASSFNGEKLFF	TGTGCCAGCAGTTTTAACGGTGAAAAACTGTTTTTT
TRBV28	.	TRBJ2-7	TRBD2	CASSLYRGPLAGGPYEQYF	TGTGCCAGCAGCCTGTACAGGGGGCCTCTAGCGGGAGGGCCCTACGAGCAGTACTTC
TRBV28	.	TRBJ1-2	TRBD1	CASTGGGRAYGYTF	TGTGCCAGTACAGGGGGCGGTAGGGCCTATGGCTACACCTTC
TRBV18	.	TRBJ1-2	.	CASRQSRAGNNYGYTF	TGTGCCAGCCGTCAGAGCCGAGCAGGGAATAACTATGGCTACACCTTC
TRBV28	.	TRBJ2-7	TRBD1	CASSLSRQGARYEQYF	TGTGCCAGCAGTTTAAGCCGACAGGGGGCTCGCTACGAGCAGTACTTC
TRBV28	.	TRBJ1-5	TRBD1	CASSPTQGLNNQPQHF	TGTGCCAGCAGTCCGACACAGGGGCTGAACAATCAGCCCCAGCATTTT
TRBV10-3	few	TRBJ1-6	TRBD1	CAIKDRDTRNSPLHF	TGTGCCATCAAAGACAGGGACACTAGGAATTCACCCCTCCACTTT
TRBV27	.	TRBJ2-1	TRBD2	CASRITLAGESNEQFF	TGTGCCAGCAGAATTACTCTAGCGGGAGAGTCAAATGAGCAGTTCTTC
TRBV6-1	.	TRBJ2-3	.	CASSEWASTDTQYF	TGTGCCAGCAGTGAATGGGCCAGCACAGATACGCAGTATTTT
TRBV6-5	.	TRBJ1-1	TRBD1	CASRRTGGYPEAFF	TGTGCCAGCAGACGTACAGGGGGCTACCCTGAAGCTTTCTTT
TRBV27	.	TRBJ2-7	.	CASSLQGYYEQYF	TGTGCCAGCAGTTTGCAGGGATACTACGAGCAGTACTTC
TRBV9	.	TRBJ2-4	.	CASSVAGEGAKNIQYF	TGTGCCAGCAGCGTAGCGGGAGAGGGAGCCAAAAACATTCAGTACTTC
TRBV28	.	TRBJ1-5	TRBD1	CASSFPSGGRNQPQHF	TGTGCCAGCAGTTTCCCTTCAGGGGGGAGAAATCAGCCCCAGCATTTT
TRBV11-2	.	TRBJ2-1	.	CASSTLAMGYNEQFF	TGTGCCAGCAGTACGCTAGCGATGGGGTACAATGAGCAGTTCTTC
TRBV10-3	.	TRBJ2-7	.	CAIREDTTYEQYF	TGTGCCATCAGGGAGGACACGACCTACGAGCAGTACTTC
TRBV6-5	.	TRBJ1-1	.	CASELGGGHTEAFF	TGTGCCAGCGAATTGGGGGGGGGACACACTGAAGCTTTCTTT
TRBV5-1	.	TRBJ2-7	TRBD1	CASSLGLFGPGQGATYEQYF	TGCGCCAGCAGCTTGGGTCTTTTCGGACCGGGACAGGGGGCTACCTACGAGCAGTACTTC
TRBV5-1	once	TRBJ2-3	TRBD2	CASTREGRVTDTQYF	TGCGCCAGCACCCGGGAGGGCAGGGTTACAGATACGCAGTATTTT
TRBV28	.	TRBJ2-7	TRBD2	CASRGGIYEQYF	TGTGCCAGCAGGGGAGGGATTTACGAGCAGTACTTC
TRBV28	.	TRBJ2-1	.	CASSSPGGGLDEQFF	TGTGCCAGCAGTTCCCCCGGAGGAGGATTGGATGAGCAGTTCTTC